The TCR beta chain described here comes from a study of response to subunit inactivated influenza vaccine. CDR1 and CDR2 from the germline V gene are SGHRS and YFSETQ. The CDR3 has 15 residues. V dropped 4 bases and J dropped 0; count of bases not matched to a gene: 6. The table lists this clonotype with many counts. What it binds is unknown. Findings and caveats of the study: T cells newly recruited by each seasonal influenza vaccination are few, the authors suggested.

Via MiXCR, TCRdb re-called the RT-PCR reads, giving one row per CDR3 protein. The sample holds roughly 670,000 distinct CDR3 sequences, 12% to 15% seen once. This sample comprised PBMCs from blood, obtained about 14 days before vaccination. The TCR was taken from a man aged 45-65 years who received an inactivated influenza vaccine. The chain couples TRBV5-1 to TRBJ1-1; the match to TRBD1 covers 7 bases. In nucleotides, the CDR3 is TGCGCCAGCAGCCCACAGGGGAACATGAACACTGAAGCTTTCTTT. Protein product: CASSPQGNMNTEAFF. Looking up the rest from reference TRBV5-1 and TRBJ1-1 gives the full variable domain: KAGVTQTPRYLIKTRGQQVTLSCSPISGHRSVSWYQQTPGQGLQFLFEYFSETQRNKGNFPGRFSGRQFSNSRSEMNVSTLELGDSALYLCASSPQGNMNTEAFFGQGTRLTVV.